This T cell receptor (beta chain) was sequenced for a study of regulatory T cells in long-lasting Graves disease (dated by TCRdb to about 2021). In the study overall: Persistent Graves' disease was defined as persistently positive TSH receptor autoantibodies together with antithyroid drug treatment for over 5 years. This study used TCR sequencing and RNA sequencing of peripheral blood to compare persistent Graves' disease patients against newly diagnosed Graves' disease patients. The study was conducted in China and was registered as a clinical trial. A total of roughly 35 samples underwent TCR sequencing, from roughly 13 patients with persistent Graves' disease and around 20 patients with newly diagnosed Graves' disease. Persistent Graves' disease patients in the clinical cohort had taken antithyroid drugs for approximately 9.5 years on average. The study at large found these results: Compared with newly diagnosed patients, persistent Graves' disease patients had lower TCR Shannon entropy and fewer highly expanded clones, which suggests clonal expansion. Preferential use of TRBV28, TRBJ1-2 and TRBJ2-5 was observed in persistent disease, whereas TRBV20-1 and TRBJ2-1 were favored in newly diagnosed disease. A larger number of public clonotypes was shared among persistent patients (fewer than 3,000) than among newly diagnosed patients (roughly 980). The authors noted that the small sample size was a limitation that may lower accuracy. Only the TCR beta chain was sequenced and analyzed. Peripheral blood alone was examined, since thyroid tissue, which constituted the primary lesion, could not be accessed.

The time point label, as the study defines it: persistent/refractory GD, antithyroid drugs over 5 years with positive TRAb. For both TCR sequencing and RNA sequencing, RNA was extracted from PBMCs using TRIzol. The diagnosis of Graves' disease was made according to American Thyroid Association guidelines. Patients for the study were recruited at an endocrinology department in Xi'an, China. Each patient gave around 9.2 milliliters of peripheral blood, collected in an EDTA anticoagulant tube. PBMCs were isolated by Ficoll Paque Plus density gradient separation without further T cell sorting. An Agilent 2100 Bioanalyzer and agarose gel were used to assess RNA quality, and a NanoDrop 2000 was used to measure RNA concentration. In its sample, this clonotype was seen many times. Its antigen specificity is not known. At one end the junction does not follow the germline gene, possibly because of a read error.

The method behind the library was multiplex PCR. The data were produced on an Illumina HiSeq 4000. CDR3 regions were amplified by Arm-PCR with iRepertoire HTBI primers to construct TCR beta libraries. Before sequencing, the PCR products underwent gel purification. Under the source paper's analysis protocol: Gene usage analysis of CDR3 amino acid clonotypes used the 55 to 80 TRBV and about 15 TRBJ segments found across samples. COPE and FqMerger were used to merge the filtered high-quality paired reads into contigs. BLAST was used to align contigs to IMGT TRBV, TRBD and TRBJ reference genes, with CDR3 defined following IMGT. Any clonotype with a frequency above 0.1% was classified as a highly expanded clone. Repertoire diversity was measured by Shannon entropy, and V-J evenness by the Gini coefficient. Clonotypes shared by more than one individual were considered public. TCRdb reran the public reads through fastp at Q25 and MiXCR, keeping productive beta chains. All rows with the same CDR3 protein become a single entry with the most common DNA and genes. The V and J calls were not made by the authors but by TCRdb's processing. The sample table holds around 400,000 distinct CDR3 sequences, of which 21% were seen once. Together, the top ten hold about 13% of the sample.

From the cysteine through the phenylalanine, the CDR3 covers 14 amino acids. Of all the DNA, just the CDR3 is kept, 42 bases in frame from base 1. From a lookup of the germline V gene, CDR1 and CDR2 are SGHTA and FQGNSA. The sequence is built from TRBV7-2 and TRBJ2-7, with the D gene not confidently named. The clonotype comes from a female donor with Graves disease. Source: peripheral blood mononuclear cells (PBMCs), taken when the disease was refractory, from a patient treated with antithyroid drugs. The nucleotides read TGTGCCAGCAGCTTAGAGCACAGACACTACGCGCAGTACTTC. Translated, it reads CASSLEHRHYAQYF.